This note documents a single TCR beta chain sequence. Germline loops: CDR1 LNHDA, CDR2 SQIVND (reference sequence). The CDR3 is 16 residues long. V shed 7 bases and J shed 1 base, with 19 bases lying between them. Generated by immunoSEQ multiplex PCR, the TCRdb table keeps only in-frame clones and is missing some. The profile covers around 200,000 clones, with 75% to 85% appearing a single time and less than 8% taken by the ten largest. The participants were between roughly 18 and 89 years old and came from roughly 25 US areas. Participant-reported clinical history was the basis for cohort assignment. The entry originates in a study of blood T cell repertoires in COVID-19. At the level of the study: Both acute and convalescent COVID-19 samples were obtained from the United States, Italy and Spain. PBMCs, B-cell-depleted T cells, or T cells were the source of the cDNA or gDNA that made up the material.

The sample taken for sequencing was PBMCs or T cells enriched from blood (not recorded which). This receptor was obtained from a woman in her 40s with acute COVID-19. The chain couples TRBV19 to TRBJ1-2; possibly TRBD1 for D (5 bases). The CDR3 nucleotides are TGTGCCAGTAAAATTGACAGTTCTACCAGTAACTATGGCTACACCTTC. Residues: CASKIDSSTSNYGYTF.